This entry lists 29 T cell receptor beta chains sequenced from one sample in a study of Graves' ophthalmopathy and Graves' hyperthyroidism. RNA transcripts were the template, and TCR beta CDR3 regions were amplified from them. The first round was an RT-PCR with HTBI primers, and the second round was a multiplex PCR. TCRdb analysed the multiplex PCR reads with MiXCR anew, one entry per CDR3 protein. The sample shows hundreds of thousands of distinct CDR3 sequences, roughly 21% of them seen only once. Sequenced sample: peripheral blood. These receptors were taken from a woman aged 45 to 65 with Graves' ophthalmopathy.

This clonotype was counted at least ten times. V is TRBV20-1 and J is TRBJ2-7; the D gene could be TRBD1 or TRBD2 (6 bases each). V was trimmed by 3 bases and J by 5 bases, leaving 14 bases between them. Per the germline V gene, CDR1 is DFQATT and CDR2 is SNEGSKA (reference sequence). CDR3 length equals 13 residues. The CDR3 bases are TGCAGTGCTAGGGGGGGCAGGGACCACGAGCAGTACTTC. Translating gives CSARGGRDHEQYF.

This clonotype has a handful of counts. The V call is TRBV5-1, the J call TRBJ2-5; the D is unclear. This CDR3 has 15 residues. From germline, CDR1 is SGHRS and CDR2 YFSETQ. V lost 0 bases to trimming and J lost 5 bases, with 14 bases between them. The CDR3 region is CASSLAVGTVETQYF. The CDR3 nucleotides are TGCGCCAGCAGCTTGGCCGTGGGTACTGTGGAGACCCAGTACTTC.

Many counts were recorded for this clonotype. This chain uses TRBV10-1 with TRBJ2-7; D perhaps matches TRBD2 (6 bases). The V gene lost 5 bases and the J gene lost 3 bases, with 14 bases spanning the gap. The CDR3 has 14 amino acids. Germline lookup yields CDR1 WNHNN and CDR2 SYGVQD (reference sequence). The CDR3 nucleotides are TGCGCCAGCAGTTCTGCGGGGATGGACTACGAGCAGTACTTC. Its protein product is CASSSAGMDYEQYF.

This sequence joins TRBV20-1 and TRBJ1-2; weak D call: TRBD1 (6 bases). V was cut by 0 bases and J by 5 bases, with 13 bases left in between. Germline CDR1 reads DFQATT; CDR2 reads SNEGSKA (reference sequence). This CDR3 has 14 amino acids. CDR3 DNA: TGCAGTGCTAGAGATAGGGGGGGCGGTTATGGCTACACCTTC. It translates to CSARDRGGGYGYTF.

The chain uses TRBV12-3 or TRBV12-4 and TRBJ1-6; a possible D gene is TRBD1 (6 bases). Trimming took off 6 bases at V and 9 bases at J, with 24 bases between the two ends. The CDR3 has 17 residues. CDR3 protein: CASSPLGGYGAGSPLHF. DNA for the CDR3: TGTGCCAGCAGCCCGCTAGGGGGTTATGGTGCTGGTTCACCCCTCCACTTT.

On this clonotype: A much larger clone lies a single base off, so this may be a read error. The chain links TRBV7-2 to TRBJ1-2, with no clear D. Per the germline V gene, CDR1 is SGHTA and CDR2 is FQGNSA. V was clipped by 4 bases and J by 0 bases, with 12 bases between them. This CDR3 contains 15 residues. The CDR3 coding sequence is TGTGCCAGCAGCTCCCGGTTTGGCGCTAACTATGGCTACACCTTC. Translated, it gives CASSSRFGANYGYTF.

Ten or more counts support this clonotype. The rearrangement uses TRBV6-2 or TRBV6-3 and TRBJ1-5; D unresolved. Germline loops: CDR1 MNHEY, CDR2 SVGEGT. Trimming left V 7 bases short and J 9 bases short, with 13 bases between. The CDR3 runs 12 residues. The CDR3 DNA reads as TGTGCCAGCAACGACCCCCTAGCGCCCCAGCATTTT. Protein product: CASNDPLAPQHF.

The sample holds many counts of this clonotype. The rearrangement links TRBV6-5 to TRBJ1-2; TRBD1 aligns across 7 bases. This CDR3 contains 17 residues. Trimming removed 0 bases from V and 2 bases from J; junction bases left unmatched: 9. CDR1 and CDR2 from the germline V gene are MNHEY and SVGAGI. The CDR3 region is CASSYSMLGQLNYGYTF. The CDR3 bases are TGTGCCAGCAGTTACTCGATGCTGGGACAGCTCAACTATGGCTACACCTTC.

The DNA for the CDR3 is TGTGCCAGCAGCTTTAGCGGGAGGATCGGGGAGCTGTTTTTT. Translation gives CASSFSGRIGELFF. The chain has TRBV5-5 and TRBJ2-2, with TRBD2 matching 10 bases. The CDR3 length is 14 residues. The germline gives CDR1 SGHKS, CDR2 YYEKEE (reference sequence). With 2 bases clipped from V and 7 bases from J, the junction kept 2 bases outside the gene matches.

Ten or more counts support this clonotype. The chain joins TRBV24-1 to TRBJ2-5; 7 bases fit TRBD1. CDR3 length: 16 residues. Germline values: CDR1 KGHDR, CDR2 SFDVKD. Trimming at V came to 4 bases and at J to 4 bases, leaving 11 bases not matched to a gene. CDR3 sequence: CATSEAYNRGPETQYF. In nucleotides, the CDR3 is TGTGCCACCAGTGAGGCTTACAACAGGGGCCCAGAGACCCAGTACTTC.

The V and J genes are TRBV20-1 and TRBJ2-5; maybe TRBD1 (5 bases). Trimming shortened V by 3 bases and J by 2 bases, and 7 bases separated the two germline ends. Germline lookup yields CDR1 DFQATT and CDR2 SNEGSKA (reference sequence). The CDR3 length is 12 residues. CDR3 in amino acids: CSARGQQETQYF. The CDR3 coding sequence is TGCAGTGCTAGGGGGCAGCAAGAGACCCAGTACTTC.

Many counts were recorded for this clonotype. The J gene is TRBJ1-5, the V gene TRBV20-1; maybe TRBD1 (5 bases). Trimming left V 0 bases short and J 6 bases short, with 12 bases between. The CDR3 runs 14 residues. Germline assignment: CDR1 DFQATT and CDR2 SNEGSKA (reference sequence). This CDR3 is CSAREVTEGQPQHF. The CDR3 nucleotides are TGCAGTGCTAGAGAGGTGACAGAGGGTCAGCCCCAGCATTTT.

This clonotype was recorded many times. The V gene is TRBV6-1, the J gene TRBJ2-2, with D possibly called TRBD1 or TRBD2 (5 bases each). Germline CDR1 is MNHNS and CDR2 is SASEGT. V was shortened by 7 bases and J by 0 bases, with 9 bases between the two germline ends. This CDR3 is built from 14 residues. Here the CDR3 reads CASNGDANTGELFF. The CDR3 nucleotides read TGTGCCAGCAATGGGGACGCGAACACCGGGGAGCTGTTTTTT.

Many counts were recorded for this clonotype. V is TRBV7-3 and J is TRBJ1-2; maybe TRBD1 (5 bases). The CDR3 has 13 amino acids. The V end lost 0 bases, the J end lost 8 bases, and 10 bases lay between the germline ends. Germline CDR1 and CDR2: SGHTA and FQGTGA. The CDR3 spells CASSLTRDGGYTF. The CDR3 region has the DNA TGTGCCAGCAGCTTAACCAGGGATGGCGGCTACACCTTC.

This clonotype was recorded a few times. V and J are TRBV24-1 and TRBJ2-7; D uncertain. V lost 2 bases, J lost 2 bases, and 12 bases lay in between. CDR1 and CDR2 (germline): KGHDR, SFDVKD. This CDR3 has 15 amino acids. DNA for the CDR3: TGTGCCACCAGTGATTCACGGCAGTCCCCCTACGAGCAGTACTTC. It encodes CATSDSRQSPYEQYF.

This clonotype was counted many times. The chain carries TRBV6-2 or TRBV6-3 and TRBJ1-5; TRBD1 matches at 7 bases. Germline CDR1 is MNHEY and CDR2 is SVGEGT. After removal of 0 bases from V and 0 bases from J, the junction contained 2 bases not matched to a gene. The CDR3 is made up of 16 amino acids. The CDR3 DNA follows: TGTGCCAGCAGTTACTCTACAGGGGCTAGCAATCAGCCCCAGCATTTT. Its translation: CASSYSTGASNQPQHF.

The chain employs TRBV19 and TRBJ2-4; 9 bases agree with TRBD1. Losses at the gene ends were 4 bases for V and 6 bases for J; bases not matched to a gene: 7. Germline V lookup: CDR1 LNHDA, CDR2 SQIVND (reference sequence). CDR3 length equals 15 residues. CDR3 sequence: CASSNRQGVRNIQYF. CDR3 bases: TGTGCCAGTAGTAACAGACAGGGGGTGAGAAACATTCAGTACTTC. Filled out from reference TRBV19 and TRBJ2-4, the complete variable domain reads DGGITQSPKYLFRKEGQNVTLSCEQNLNHDAMYWYRQDPGQGLRLIYYSQIVNDFQKGDIAEGYSVSREKKESFPLTVTSAQKNPTAFYLCASSNRQGVRNIQYFGAGTRLSVL.

This clonotype was counted at least ten times. V and J are TRBV15 and TRBJ1-5, with D unclear. The germline V and J ends were trimmed by 0 bases and 2 bases, with 11 bases remaining between them. CDR1 LNHNV and CDR2 YYDKDF come from the germline V gene (reference sequence). The CDR3 is 16 amino acids. The CDR3 loop reads CATSRDRQSRNQPQHF. The CDR3 DNA sequence: TGTGCCACCAGCAGAGATAGGCAGAGCCGCAATCAGCCCCAGCATTTT. Full variable domain (outside the CDR3, taken from reference TRBV15 and TRBJ1-5): DAMVIQNPRYQVTQFGKPVTLSCSQTLNHNVMYWYQQKSSQAPKLLFHYYDKDFNNEADTPDNFQSRRPNTSFCFLDIRSPGLGDTAMYLCATSRDRQSRNQPQHFGDGTRLSIL.

This clonotype was detected many times. This sequence joins TRBV2 and TRBJ1-2, with D possibly matching TRBD1 (5 bases). The V end was cut by 8 bases, the J end by 2 bases, with 12 bases between. The CDR3 extends over 13 amino acids. Germline CDR1 reads SNHLY; CDR2 reads FYNNEI. CDR3: CASGTEGNYGYTF. CDR3 nucleotides: TGTGCCAGCGGGACTGAGGGGAACTATGGCTACACCTTC.

The sample holds many counts of this clonotype. The J gene is TRBJ2-7, the V gene TRBV7-8; D uncertain. The V and J ends lost 3 bases and 7 bases respectively, with 19 bases between them. The CDR3 runs 15 residues. In germline, CDR1 is SGHVS, CDR2 FQNEAQ. The CDR3 region is CASSLRLQANREQYF. CDR3 nucleotides: TGTGCCAGCAGCTTGAGGCTCCAGGCCAACCGGGAGCAGTACTTC.

This clonotype was detected many times. The DNA of the CDR3 is TGTGCCACCAGCAGAAGGACAGGTAGCAATCAGCCCCAGCATTTT. It codes for CATSRRTGSNQPQHF. The V and J genes are TRBV15 and TRBJ1-5, with TRBD1 matching over 7 bases. Germline V lookup: CDR1 LNHNV, CDR2 YYDKDF (reference sequence). After removal of 2 bases from V and 0 bases from J, the junction contained 1 base not matched to a gene. The CDR3 has 15 residues.

In its sample, this clonotype was seen many times. This chain connects TRBV6-1 to TRBJ1-1; no firm D call. The germline CDR1 and CDR2 sequences are MNHNS and SASEGT. The V end lost 8 bases, the J end lost 1 base, and 2 bases lay between the germline ends. The CDR3 loop spans 10 amino acids. CDR3 sequence (DNA): TGTGCCAGCCAGAACACTGAAGCTTTCTTT. It encodes CASQNTEAFF.

Many counts were recorded for this clonotype. This chain connects TRBV12-3 or TRBV12-4 to TRBJ2-4, with 7 bases identical to TRBD2. This CDR3 region has 15 residues. V lost 6 bases to trimming and J lost 1 base; unmatched junction nucleotides: 6. The CDR3 sequence: CASSPPREAKNIQYF. The CDR3, as DNA: TGTGCCAGCAGCCCGCCGCGGGAGGCCAAAAACATTCAGTACTTC.

This clonotype has a count of ten or more. V and J are TRBV7-9 and TRBJ1-6; D gene unclear. The CDR3 is made up of 13 amino acids. V shed 1 base and J shed 14 bases, with 12 bases lying between them. CDR1 and CDR2 from the germline V gene are SEHNR and FQNEAQ (reference sequence). The CDR3 reads CASSLVSDLTLHF. DNA of the CDR3: TGTGCCAGCAGCTTAGTGTCAGACCTTACCCTCCACTTT. Using reference TRBV7-9 and TRBJ1-6 for the parts outside the CDR3, the full variable domain is DTGVSQNPRHKITKRGQNVTFRCDPISEHNRLYWYRQTLGQGPEFLTYFQNEAQLEKSRLLSDRFSAERPKGSFSTLEIQRTEQGDSAMYLCASSLVSDLTLHFGNGTRLTVT.

This sequence joins TRBV3-1 and TRBJ2-5, with 8 nucleotides matching TRBD2. The J segment lost 0 bases and the V segment lost 10 bases, leaving 10 bases of the junction unmatched. This CDR3 spans 15 amino acids. CDR1 and CDR2 (germline): LGHDT, YNNKEL (reference sequence). CDR3 amino acids: CAISGELADQETQYF. The CDR3 DNA is TGTGCCATCAGTGGGGAACTAGCGGACCAAGAGACCCAGTACTTC.

As concerns this clonotype: This sequence may be a read error, since a much larger clone differs from it by one base. The chain has TRBV30 and TRBJ1-1; tentatively, D is TRBD1 (5 bases). Germline V gives CDR1 GTSNPN, CDR2 SVGIG (reference sequence). The CDR3 spans 15 residues. Here the CDR3 DNA reads TGTGTCTGGAGTGGCAGGGACTGGCGGTGGACTGAAGCTTTCTTT. Its protein is CVWSGRDWRWTEAFF. The variable domain in full, completed from reference TRBV30 and TRBJ1-1, reads SQTIHQWPATLVQPVGSPLSLECTVEGTSNPNLYWYRQAAGRGLQLLFYSVGIGQISSEVPQNLSASRPQDRQFILSSKKLLLSDSGFYLCVWSGRDWRWTEAFFGQGTRLTVV.

This clonotype was found many times. The chain recombines TRBV19 with TRBJ1-1; D is perhaps TRBD1 (6 bases). The CDR3 totals 14 residues. The V end was cut by 4 bases, the J end by 1 base, with 10 bases between. CDR1 LNHDA and CDR2 SQIVND come from the germline V gene (reference sequence). The CDR3 region is CASSNRESNTEAFF. The CDR3 coding sequence is TGTGCCAGTAGTAACAGGGAATCGAACACTGAAGCTTTCTTT.

This clonotype showed up many times. The chain links TRBV2 to TRBJ1-1, with D uncertain. The CDR3 has 12 amino acids. Between the trimmed V and J ends, which lost 7 bases and 7 bases, there was a span of 13 bases. The germline V gene encodes CDR1 SNHLY and CDR2 FYNNEI. The CDR3 nucleotides read TGTGCCAGCACCGACCGTGGGGTTGAAGCTTTCTTT. It encodes CASTDRGVEAFF.

This clonotype was detected many times. The chain employs TRBV2 and TRBJ1-1; weak D call: TRBD1 (6 bases). The germline V gene encodes CDR1 SNHLY and CDR2 FYNNEI. With 6 bases removed from V and 2 bases from J, the gap between germline ends came to 16 bases. This CDR3 region has 15 residues. Here the CDR3 DNA reads TGTGCCAGCAGGGGACACCTTCTGGGTAACACTGAAGCTTTCTTT. Its translation: CASRGHLLGNTEAFF.